This TCR beta chain stems from a study of T cell responses to AZD1222 COVID-19 vaccine. Findings and caveats of the study: Compared with day 0, the breadth and depth of the Spike-specific TCR repertoire rose significantly after two doses of AZD1222. Baseline serostatus was positive in only six AZD1222 recipients.

Some second doses came at about 4 weeks and others at about 12 weeks; these were pooled. For this clone: Antigen: not known.

The assay was immunoSEQ multiplex PCR, and TCRdb's table has in-frame clones only and misses some. The sample carries 120,000 to 150,000 clones, roughly 90% recorded once. The origin of this receptor is an adult who received the AZD1222 COVID-19 vaccine. The sample in question was peripheral blood, obtained 28 days after the second AZD1222 dose.

In DNA form, the CDR3 reads TGTGCCAGCAGTCCTTCCGGGACATTTGTGTTCTTT. It encodes CASSPSGTFVFF. The genes are TRBV12-3 or TRBV12-4 and TRBJ1-1; possibly TRBD1 for D (6 bases). The CDR3 extends over 12 amino acids. Trimming stripped 5 bases from V and 14 bases from J, with 18 bases between.